These 23 T cell receptor beta chains share one sample of origin, sequenced in a study of Graves' ophthalmopathy and Graves' hyperthyroidism. Amplification targeted the TCR beta CDR3 regions, with RNA transcripts as the source material. Scientists carried out first-round RT-PCR using HTBI primers and then a second-round multiplex PCR. TCRdb reprocessed the multiplex PCR reads via MiXCR and lists one record per CDR3 protein. This sample carries roughly 300,000 distinct CDR3 sequences, roughly a sixth of them seen once, and the ten largest clones take around an eighth. The sequencing sample was made of peripheral blood. These receptors came from an adult man with Graves' ophthalmopathy.

This clonotype was found many times. The chain employs TRBV6-1 and TRBJ2-7; the match to TRBD2 covers 9 bases. The CDR3 loop spans 15 amino acids. With V trimmed by 7 bases and J by 2 bases, 9 bases remained unmatched. Germline values: CDR1 MNHNS, CDR2 SASEGT. CDR3 in DNA: TGTGCCAGCACTGCGAGACTAGCGGAGGCCTACGAGCAGTACTTC. It is translated as CASTARLAEAYEQYF.

This clonotype was observed many times. CDR3 coding DNA: TGTGCCAGCAGTTACCCGATTTATGGGGGCGGGGACACTGAAGCTTTCTTT. Amino acids: CASSYPIYGGGDTEAFF. The V gene is TRBV6-5, the J gene TRBJ1-1; tentatively, D is TRBD1 (6 bases). Germline V gene sequence: CDR1 MNHEY, CDR2 SVGAGI. V was pared by 2 bases and J by 3 bases, with 19 bases between. This CDR3 contains 17 residues.

This clonotype was picked up many times. The V call is TRBV19, the J call TRBJ1-5, with D unclear. This CDR3 is built from 13 residues. V was pared by 5 bases and J by 5 bases, with 10 bases between. Germline loops: CDR1 LNHDA, CDR2 SQIVND (reference sequence). CDR3 sequence (DNA): TGTGCCAGTAGTTGGTCCTCCTATCAGCCCCAGCATTTT. Amino acid sequence: CASSWSSYQPQHF.

V is TRBV6-1 and J is TRBJ1-5; tentatively, D is TRBD1 (6 bases). Trimming removed 2 bases from V and 4 bases from J, with 15 bases in between. Germline V gives CDR1 MNHNS, CDR2 SASEGT. There are 16 residues in the CDR3. In DNA, the CDR3 is TGTGCCAGCAGTGAATCAACAGGGTTAGGGAATCAGCCCCAGCATTTT. As protein: CASSESTGLGNQPQHF.

This clonotype was observed at least ten times. The chain has TRBV19 and TRBJ1-2, with a tentative D call TRBD1 (6 bases). Germline values: CDR1 LNHDA, CDR2 SQIVND (reference sequence). The CDR3 length is 14 residues. V was cut by 5 bases and J by 7 bases, with 17 bases left in between. The chain's CDR3 is CASSPTGTSSGYTF. CDR3 DNA: TGTGCCAGTAGTCCAACCGGGACATCCAGTGGCTACACCTTC. The full variable domain, rest sourced from reference TRBV19 and TRBJ1-2, is DGGITQSPKYLFRKEGQNVTLSCEQNLNHDAMYWYRQDPGQGLRLIYYSQIVNDFQKGDIAEGYSVSREKKESFPLTVTSAQKNPTAFYLCASSPTGTSSGYTFGSGTRLTVV.

This clonotype was seen repeatedly, ten times or more. This chain joins TRBV6-1 and TRBJ1-1; D perhaps matches TRBD1 (6 bases). The CDR3 contains 12 residues. The germline V and J ends were trimmed by 7 bases and 12 bases, with 18 bases remaining between them. The germline V gene encodes CDR1 MNHNS and CDR2 SASEGT. Written as DNA, the CDR3 is TGTGCCAGCAAATCAGGGGATTCGAAAACTTTCTTT. Residues: CASKSGDSKTFF.

This clonotype appeared many times. The chain couples TRBV9 to TRBJ2-5, with TRBD1 as a possible D gene (7 bases). Trimming stripped 3 bases from V and 5 bases from J, with 14 bases between. Germline V lookup: CDR1 SGDLS, CDR2 YYNGEE. The CDR3 is 14 amino acids. In DNA form, the CDR3 reads TGTGCCAGCAGCGGCGGGACAGCCGCTGAGACCCAGTACTTC. Protein product: CASSGGTAAETQYF.

This clonotype was recorded many times. This chain connects TRBV20-1 to TRBJ1-1, with D uncertain. V was clipped by 1 base and J by 0 bases, with 12 bases between them. Looked up from germline, CDR1 is DFQATT and CDR2 is SNEGSKA (reference sequence). The CDR3 sequence is 15 residues long. The CDR3 bases are TGCAGTGCTAGAGTGGCGGCCGACCTGAACACTGAAGCTTTCTTT. It is translated as CSARVAADLNTEAFF.

V is TRBV27 and J is TRBJ1-1; tentatively, D is TRBD1 (6 bases). Trimming removed 2 bases from V and 5 bases from J, with 12 bases in between. The germline gives CDR1 MNHEY, CDR2 SMNVEV (reference sequence). There are 14 residues in the CDR3. The CDR3 loop is CASSLEGDRTEAFF. In nucleotides, the CDR3 is TGTGCCAGCAGTTTAGAGGGGGACCGAACTGAAGCTTTCTTT.

This clonotype appeared many times. The rearrangement joins TRBV5-1 to TRBJ2-4; TRBD1 might be the D (6 bases). The CDR3 is 16 amino acids. Between the trimmed V and J ends, which lost 5 bases and 6 bases, there was a span of 21 bases. The germline gives CDR1 SGHRS, CDR2 YFSETQ. This CDR3 reads CASRREASQQGNIQYF. CDR3 sequence (DNA): TGCGCCAGCAGAAGAGAGGCCTCGCAACAGGGAAACATTCAGTACTTC.

This clonotype was recorded many times. The rearrangement links TRBV18 to TRBJ2-7, with TRBD1 matching over 7 bases. Germline V lookup: CDR1 KGHSH, CDR2 LQKENI. After removal of 6 bases from V and 6 bases from J, the junction contained 8 bases not matched to a gene. The CDR3 runs to 13 residues. The CDR3 loop reads CASSRQGSVEQYF. The CDR3 coding sequence is TGTGCCAGCTCCCGACAGGGATCGGTCGAGCAGTACTTC.

On this clonotype: Being one base from a much bigger clone, this may be a read error. The gene calls are TRBV6-1 and TRBJ1-5; 9 nucleotides line up with TRBD1. Germline CDR1 and CDR2: MNHNS and SASEGT. This CDR3 contains 15 residues. CDR3 bases: TGTGTCAGCAGTGGACAGGGGTTGAGCAATCAGCCCCAGCATTTT. It specifies CVSSGQGLSNQPQHF.

This clonotype was recorded at least ten times. The chain combines TRBV5-1 with TRBJ2-5, with D possibly being TRBD1 or TRBD2 (5 bases each). The germline CDR1 and CDR2 sequences are SGHRS and YFSETQ. The ends were cut back, 7 bases at V and 5 bases at J, with 15 bases in the middle. The CDR3 extends over 13 amino acids. This CDR3 reads CASLRGIGETQYF. DNA for the CDR3: TGCGCCAGCCTGAGGGGAATAGGGGAGACCCAGTACTTC.

This chain joins TRBV6-5 and TRBJ2-5; unclear D gene. The CDR3 spans 14 residues. CDR1 is MNHEY and CDR2 is SVGAGI in the germline V gene. Trimming removed 0 bases at V and 1 base at J, with 6 bases between. The CDR3 reads CASSYSRFQETQYF. Written as DNA, the CDR3 is TGTGCCAGCAGTTACTCGCGCTTCCAAGAGACCCAGTACTTC.

There are many counts of this clonotype. CDR3: CSALPPRRMGSNAFF. The CDR3 nucleotides are TGCAGTGCCCTACCACCTAGGAGAATGGGCTCGAACGCTTTCTTT. The chain is built from TRBV20-1 and TRBJ1-1; the D is unclear. The CDR3 is 15 residues long. Germline V gives CDR1 DFQATT, CDR2 SNEGSKA (reference sequence). Deletions cut 6 bases from V and 11 bases from J, with 28 bases between.

This clonotype was observed many times. One end of the junction does not line up with germline, which may come from a read error. The V call is TRBV6-4, the J call TRBJ1-6; TRBD1 aligns across 10 bases. Germline CDR1 MRHNA, CDR2 SNTAGT. CDR3 length equals 19 residues. The DNA for the CDR3 is TGTGCCAGCAGGGACTCAACACGGGACAGGGGATCCTATAATTCACCCCTCCACTTT. Its protein product is CASRDSTRDRGSYNSPLHF.

J is TRBJ2-5 and V is TRBV6-4; D is possibly TRBD1 or TRBD2 (5 bases each). CDR1 MRHNA and CDR2 SNTAGT come from the germline V gene. CDR3 length: 15 residues. V gave up 2 bases and J gave up 5 bases, with 15 bases separating them. For the CDR3, the DNA is TGTGCCAGCAGTGACAAGGCCGGGGCTGGGGAGACCCAGTACTTC. Amino acid sequence: CASSDKAGAGETQYF.

This clonotype was observed a single time. V gene TRBV6-1 combines with J gene TRBJ1-1; 7 bases align to TRBD1. Germline CDR1 reads MNHNS; CDR2 reads SASEGT. The V and J ends lost 5 bases and 5 bases, in that order; junction bases with no gene match: 11. The CDR3 has 15 amino acids. The DNA of the CDR3 is TGTGCCAGCAGTCCTCGGGACAGCGAGGGGACTGAAGCTTTCTTT. This codes for CASSPRDSEGTEAFF.

This clonotype was detected ten times or more. This chain joins TRBV30 and TRBJ1-4; TRBD1 aligns across 8 bases. This CDR3 is 15 amino acids long. Germline V gene sequence: CDR1 GTSNPN, CDR2 SVGIG (reference sequence). V gave up 2 bases and J gave up 1 base; unmatched junction bases: 3. CDR3: CAWSTDRGTNEKLFF. The CDR3 bases are TGTGCCTGGAGTACCGACAGGGGAACTAATGAAAAACTGTTTTTT.

In its sample, this clonotype was seen a few times. The genes are TRBV28 and TRBJ1-1; 7 nucleotides agree with TRBD1. Germline-derived CDR1 and CDR2 are MDHEN and SYDVKM. The CDR3 covers 16 residues. J lost 1 base, V lost 3 bases, and 8 bases had no gene match. The CDR3 here is CASSFPMTGWNTEAFF. Here the CDR3 DNA reads TGTGCCAGCAGTTTTCCAATGACAGGGTGGAACACTGAAGCTTTCTTT.

This rearrangement joins TRBV11-2 to TRBJ2-4; tentatively, D is TRBD2 (7 bases). Germline V gene data show CDR1 as SGHAT and CDR2 as FQNNGV. Trimming took off 0 bases at V and 8 bases at J, with 14 bases between the two ends. The CDR3 runs 15 residues. The CDR3 DNA reads TGTGCCAGCAGCTTAGATCATAAGGGGGGGGACATTCAGTACTTC. Amino acid sequence: CASSLDHKGGDIQYF. The variable domain in full, with the rest retrieved from reference TRBV11-2 and TRBJ2-4, is EAGVAQSPRYKIIEKRQSVAFWCNPISGHATLYWYQQILGQGPKLLIQFQNNGVVDDSQLPKDRFSAERLKGVDSTLKIQPAKLEDSAVYLCASSLDHKGGDIQYFGAGTRLSVL.

This clonotype was counted at least ten times. This chain joins TRBV10-3 and TRBJ2-7; tentatively, D is TRBD1 (5 bases). The V gene lost 2 bases and the J gene lost 5 bases, with 19 bases spanning the gap. This CDR3 comprises 16 residues. Germline V gene sequence: CDR1 ENHRY, CDR2 SYGVKD. CDR3 amino acids: CAISERASSDIHEQYF. The CDR3 nucleotides are TGTGCCATCAGTGAGAGGGCGTCCTCGGACATCCACGAGCAGTACTTC.

There are many counts of this clonotype. In nucleotides, the CDR3 is TGTGCCTGGGATGGACAGGCGGGTCAGCCCCAGCATTTT. It is translated as CAWDGQAGQPQHF. V gene TRBV30 combines with J gene TRBJ1-5, with 7 bases fitting TRBD1. The CDR3 extends over 13 amino acids. Germline CDR1 is GTSNPN and CDR2 is SVGIG (reference sequence). The V gene end was trimmed by 5 bases and the J gene end by 6 bases; junction bases not matched to a gene: 7.